These 13 T cell receptor beta chains came from one sample sequenced in a study of T cell responses to AZD1222 COVID-19 vaccine. Profiling relied on immunoSEQ multiplex PCR, and the TCRdb table lists in-frame clones only, not all of them. The sample contains approximately 180,000 clones, around 94% of which appear only once. Specimen: peripheral blood, collected on day 0 of AZD1222 vaccination. These receptors all stem from an adult in good health.

The rearrangement joins TRBV10-3 to TRBJ1-1; D gene unclear. The CDR3 runs to 15 residues. Per germline, CDR1 ENHRY and CDR2 SYGVKD. The ends were cut back, 0 bases at V and 0 bases at J, with 8 bases in the middle. CDR3 sequence reads: CAISESGVLNTEAFF. In DNA form, the CDR3 reads TGTGCCATCAGTGAGTCCGGGGTTTTGAACACTGAAGCTTTCTTT.

CDR3 DNA sequence: TGTGCCAGCAGCACCCCAACGGGACGGAGGTTGAAGAACACTGAAGCTTTCTTT. Translation gives CASSTPTGRRLKNTEAFF. The chain employs TRBV21-1 and TRBJ1-1. TRBV21-1 represents a pseudogene. CDR3 size: 18 residues.

This chain uses TRBV6-5 with TRBJ2-1; 8 bases align to TRBD1. CDR1 MNHEY and CDR2 SVGAGI come from the germline V gene. J was trimmed by 3 bases and V by 8 bases; bases with no gene match: 9. CDR3 length equals 15 residues. The CDR3 DNA is TGTGCCAGCGCGTTAGGGACAGGATTCTACAATGAGCAGTTCTTC. Translation: CASALGTGFYNEQFF.

The chain combines TRBV3-1 (or the pseudogene TRBV3-2) with TRBJ2-3; possible D gene TRBD2, 5 bases. Germline V gene lookup returns CDR1 LGHDT and CDR2 YNNKEL (reference sequence). The CDR3 spans 15 residues. The ends were cut back, 0 bases at V and 6 bases at J, with 13 bases in the middle. In DNA form, the CDR3 reads TGTGCCAGCAGCCAAGAGAGCGGCGTAAAGGATACGCAGTATTTT. It specifies CASSQESGVKDTQYF.

The chain uses TRBV4-1 and TRBJ1-6; no firm D call. The ends were cut back, 0 bases at V and 9 bases at J, with 12 bases in the middle. Germline lookup yields CDR1 MGHRA and CDR2 YSYEKL. This CDR3 region has 15 residues. The chain's CDR3 is CASSQEGGVGSPLHF. CDR3 nucleotides: TGCGCCAGCAGCCAAGAAGGCGGGGTAGGTTCACCCCTCCACTTT.

This clone was recorded a few times. This chain joins TRBV29-1 and TRBJ2-2; the D gene is possibly TRBD2 (6 bases). This CDR3 region has 13 residues. Trimming pared 6 bases from V and 4 bases from J, leaving 12 bases between. Germline loops: CDR1 SQVTM, CDR2 ANQGSEA. The CDR3 is CSVVVGGTGELFF. CDR3 DNA sequence: TGCAGCGTCGTTGTGGGGGGCACCGGGGAGCTGTTTTTT.

The V and J genes are TRBV9 and TRBJ1-2; the D gene is possibly TRBD1 (5 bases). V was cut by 1 base and J by 6 bases, with 13 bases left in between. The CDR3 sequence is 14 residues long. Per the germline V gene, CDR1 is SGDLS and CDR2 is YYNGEE. CDR3 coding DNA: TGTGCCAGCAGCGTATGGGACTCAGCCGATGGCTACACCTTC. This gives the protein CASSVWDSADGYTF.

The genes are TRBV19 and TRBJ2-5, with D perhaps TRBD1 or TRBD2 (5 bases each). Germline values: CDR1 LNHDA, CDR2 SQIVND (reference sequence). V was shortened by 1 base and J by 4 bases, with 10 bases between the two germline ends. The length of the CDR3 is 14 residues. For the CDR3, the DNA is TGTGCCAGTAGTATAGTTGGTGGGGGAGAGACCCAGTACTTC. Translating it yields CASSIVGGGETQYF. The full variable domain, completed using reference TRBV19 and TRBJ2-5, is DGGITQSPKYLFRKEGQNVTLSCEQNLNHDAMYWYRQDPGQGLRLIYYSQIVNDFQKGDIAEGYSVSREKKESFPLTVTSAQKNPTAFYLCASSIVGGGETQYFGPGTRLLVL.

The gene calls are TRBV18 and TRBJ1-2; no firm D call. The length of the CDR3 is 15 residues. CDR1 and CDR2 from the germline V gene are KGHSH and LQKENI. Trimming shortened V by 0 bases and J by 4 bases, and 12 bases separated the two germline ends. The CDR3 DNA follows: TGTGCCAGCTCACCACCGCAGAGCAGGACCTATGGCTACACCTTC. Translation gives CASSPPQSRTYGYTF.

The chain uses TRBV7-6 and TRBJ2-2; TRBD2 agrees at 10 bases. With V trimmed by 1 base and J by 3 bases, 5 bases remained unmatched. CDR1 is SGHVS, CDR2 FNYEAQ, per germline. The CDR3 runs to 17 residues. In nucleotides, the CDR3 is TGTGCCAGCAGCTTAGGAGCGGGAGGGCCTTACACCGGGGAGCTGTTTTTT. Translation gives CASSLGAGGPYTGELFF.

The chain couples TRBV28 to TRBJ1-5; D uncertain. The CDR3 spans 16 residues. Trimming stripped 4 bases from V and 6 bases from J, with 19 bases between. Germline assignment: CDR1 MDHEN and CDR2 SYDVKM. The CDR3 is CASSSAAGKSVQPQHF. The CDR3 nucleotides read TGTGCCAGCAGTTCGGCCGCCGGCAAGTCTGTTCAGCCCCAGCATTTT.

In nucleotides, the CDR3 is TGTGCCAGCAGCTTTCACAGGGGCTACGAGCAGTACTTC. The encoded protein is CASSFHRGYEQYF. The V call is TRBV5-8, the J call TRBJ2-5; 7 bases fit TRBD1. The closer fit of TRBJ2-7 to the DNA end suggests the J call may be wrong. In germline, CDR1 is SGHTS, CDR2 YDEGEE. The CDR3 sequence is 13 residues long.

CDR3 DNA sequence: TGTGCCATCAGTGACTCAGACTATAGCAATCAGCCCCAGCATTTT. This gives the protein CAISDSDYSNQPQHF. The rearrangement links TRBV10-3 to TRBJ1-5; D gene unclear. The CDR3 spans 15 residues. With 3 bases removed from V and 0 bases from J, the gap between germline ends came to 9 bases. Germline assignment: CDR1 ENHRY and CDR2 SYGVKD.